A single sample gave rise to the 17 T cell receptor beta chains below, sequenced in a study of blood T cells in healthy people across ages. For the second PCR, which ran for about 6 to 11 cycles, a sample-barcoded 5' primer and a J-beta primer mix were used. TCRdb called the 5' RACE reads again in MiXCR, with one record for every CDR3 protein. Of 700,000 to 850,000 distinct CDR3 sequences listed, 40% to 65% are singletons. Material: blood. All receptors come from a man older than 75 in good health.

The chain couples TRBV28 to TRBJ2-7; D remains ambiguous. CDR1 is MDHEN and CDR2 is SYDVKM in the germline V gene. This CDR3 contains 12 residues. The germline V and J ends were trimmed by 6 bases and 7 bases, with 13 bases remaining between them. CDR3 DNA: TGTGCCAGCAGATGGACGGGTGGGGAGCAGTACTTC. Protein: CASRWTGGEQYF.

This CDR3 is CASRTGTTTYEQYF. CDR3 sequence (DNA): TGTGCCAGCAGAACCGGGACGACCACCTACGAGCAGTACTTC. This chain joins TRBV27 and TRBJ2-7; either TRBD1 or TRBD2 may fit D (5 bases each). Per the germline V gene, CDR1 is MNHEY and CDR2 is SMNVEV (reference sequence). The V end was cut by 6 bases, the J end by 2 bases, with 14 bases between. The CDR3 loop spans 14 amino acids.

The chain couples TRBV5-1 to TRBJ1-4; D gene ambiguous. Germline V gene lookup returns CDR1 SGHRS and CDR2 YFSETQ. The CDR3 is made up of 16 amino acids. The ends were cut back, 4 bases at V and 1 base at J, with 14 bases in the middle. CDR3 in amino acids: CASSPQPWGTNEKLFF. CDR3 in DNA: TGCGCCAGCAGCCCCCAACCTTGGGGAACTAATGAAAAACTGTTTTTT. The full variable domain, with the rest looked up from reference TRBV5-1 and TRBJ1-4, is KAGVTQTPRYLIKTRGQQVTLSCSPISGHRSVSWYQQTPGQGLQFLFEYFSETQRNKGNFPGRFSGRQFSNSRSEMNVSTLELGDSALYLCASSPQPWGTNEKLFFGSGTQLSVL.

The chain joins TRBV7-3 to TRBJ2-3, with 11 bases identical to TRBD2. This CDR3 contains 17 residues. With V trimmed by 1 base and J by 2 bases, 5 bases remained unmatched. Per germline, CDR1 SGHTA and CDR2 FQGTGA. The CDR3 region has the DNA TGTGCCAGCAGCTTAAACCCGACTAGCGGGAACACAGATACGCAGTATTTT. It specifies CASSLNPTSGNTDTQYF.

The chain employs TRBV27 and TRBJ2-4; tentatively, D is TRBD1 or TRBD2 (5 bases each). The J call is in doubt because the DNA end fits TRBJ2-7 better. The V gene's germline CDR1 is MNHEY and CDR2 SMNVEV (reference sequence). This CDR3 comprises 15 residues. The CDR3 loop is CASSFRRDPSYEQYF. CDR3 coding DNA: TGTGCCAGCAGTTTCCGCCGGGACCCGTCCTACGAGCAGTACTTC.

This clonotype was counted only a few times. This chain connects TRBV11-2 to TRBJ2-5; 9 bases map to TRBD1. Gene TRBJ2-7 matches the end of the DNA better, so the J call may be wrong. Germline loops: CDR1 SGHAT, CDR2 FQNNGV. This CDR3 is built from 16 residues. This CDR3 reads CASSLPQGTGNYEQYF. The CDR3 nucleotides are TGTGCCAGCAGCTTACCTCAAGGGACAGGGAACTACGAGCAGTACTTC.

This clonotype came up a few times. V gene TRBV12-3 or TRBV12-4 combines with J gene TRBJ2-1; TRBD2 aligns across 10 bases. Germline trimming cut 5 bases from V and 4 bases from J; bases unmatched to any gene: 5. The CDR3 sequence is 15 residues long. The CDR3 region is CASSLASGRYNEQFF. DNA for the CDR3: TGTGCCAGCAGTCTGGCTAGCGGGAGATACAATGAGCAGTTCTTC.

The sample holds a few counts of this clonotype. The V and J genes are TRBV6-2 or TRBV6-3 and TRBJ2-3; TRBD2 is a possible D gene (6 bases). Per germline, CDR1 MNHEY and CDR2 SVGEGT. V lost 6 bases and J lost 14, with 27 bases in between. The CDR3 contains 15 residues. The CDR3 loop is CASSPPLAIHRYAYF. The DNA for the CDR3 is TGTGCCAGCAGCCCACCGCTAGCGATTCACAGATACGCGTATTTT.

This clonotype occurred a few times. The chain employs TRBV20-1 and TRBJ1-1; D remains unclear. Germline loops: CDR1 DFQATT, CDR2 SNEGSKA (reference sequence). The CDR3 length is 14 residues. Trimming took 1 base from V and 0 from J, leaving 9 bases between them. The CDR3 region has the DNA TGCAGTGCTAGAGGGTCATTCATGAACACTGAAGCTTTCTTT. Protein product: CSARGSFMNTEAFF.

The chain couples TRBV7-2 to TRBJ1-6; no reliable D call. Trimming took 4 bases from V and 12 from J, leaving 22 bases between them. This CDR3 comprises 16 residues. Germline loops: CDR1 SGHTA, CDR2 FQGNSA. This CDR3 reads CASSSKRRGKVLPLHF. The CDR3, as DNA: TGTGCCAGCAGCTCGAAACGAAGAGGGAAGGTTTTACCCCTCCACTTT.

The chain combines TRBV5-1 with TRBJ2-1; maybe TRBD2 (6 bases). V dropped 2 bases and J dropped 5 bases, with 17 bases sitting between them. The CDR3 is 16 residues long. In germline, CDR1 is SGHRS, CDR2 YFSETQ. The CDR3 DNA follows: TGCGCCAGCAGCTTTCCGGCTCGGACTATTAACAATGAGCAGTTCTTC. Its translation is CASSFPARTINNEQFF.

This chain uses TRBV29-1 with TRBJ1-1; D unclear. The germline CDR1 and CDR2 sequences are SQVTM and ANQGSEA. This CDR3 is built from 12 residues. Trimming took 7 bases from V and 3 from J, leaving 12 bases between them. The CDR3 loop reads CSGTAWDTEAFF. Written as DNA, the CDR3 is TGCAGCGGGACCGCCTGGGACACTGAAGCTTTCTTT. Full variable domain (rest looked up from reference TRBV29-1 and TRBJ1-1): SAVISQKPSRDICQRGTSLTIQCQVDSQVTMMFWYRQQPGQSLTLIATANQGSEATYESGFVIDKFPISRPNLTFSTLTVSNMSPEDSSIYLCSGTAWDTEAFFGQGTRLTVV.

The V gene is TRBV3-1, the J gene TRBJ2-3; 7 bases fit TRBD2. CDR1 and CDR2 from the germline V gene are LGHDT and YNNKEL (reference sequence). J gave up 14 bases and V 3 bases, and 11 bases lay outside the gene matches. The CDR3 totals 13 residues. In nucleotides, the CDR3 is TGTGCCAGCAGCCACGGACTAGACAGATACGCGTATTTT. Translating it yields CASSHGLDRYAYF.

The genes are TRBV29-1 and TRBJ2-2, with TRBD2 as a possible D gene (5 bases). Trimming took off 8 bases at V and 5 bases at J, with 15 bases between the two ends. CDR1 is SQVTM and CDR2 is ANQGSEA in the germline V gene. The CDR3 runs to 13 residues. CDR3 coding DNA: TGCAGCCCCGCATACCCGGGAACCGGGGAGCTGTTTTTT. Encoded protein: CSPAYPGTGELFF.

V and J are TRBV3-1 and TRBJ1-2; 8 positions agree with TRBD1. Germline assignment: CDR1 LGHDT and CDR2 YNNKEL (reference sequence). J lost 8 bases, V lost 6 bases, and 14 bases had no gene match. The CDR3 sequence is 15 residues long. The DNA for the CDR3 is TGTGCCAGCAGGCGGGGCGTGACAGGGGTGAACGGCTACACCTTC. Protein product: CASRRGVTGVNGYTF.

In regard to this clonotype: This may arise from a read error, as a much more abundant clone is one base away. V and J are TRBV29-1 and TRBJ2-1; 13 bases match TRBD2. The CDR3 totals 14 residues. Germline V gives CDR1 SQVTM, CDR2 ANQGSEA. The CDR3 loop is CSATGLAGINKQFF. DNA of the CDR3: TGCAGCGCCACGGGACTAGCGGGAATCAATAAGCAGTTCTTC.

The chain recombines TRBV29-1 with TRBJ2-7, with a possible D match to TRBD2 (5 bases). This CDR3 spans 15 amino acids. Germline CDR1 SQVTM, CDR2 ANQGSEA. Trimming shortened V by 1 base and J by 4 bases, and 17 bases separated the two germline ends. CDR3 sequence (DNA): TGCAGCGTTGAAGCAGACTATGGAGGAGGTTACGAGCAGTACTTC. As protein: CSVEADYGGGYEQYF.